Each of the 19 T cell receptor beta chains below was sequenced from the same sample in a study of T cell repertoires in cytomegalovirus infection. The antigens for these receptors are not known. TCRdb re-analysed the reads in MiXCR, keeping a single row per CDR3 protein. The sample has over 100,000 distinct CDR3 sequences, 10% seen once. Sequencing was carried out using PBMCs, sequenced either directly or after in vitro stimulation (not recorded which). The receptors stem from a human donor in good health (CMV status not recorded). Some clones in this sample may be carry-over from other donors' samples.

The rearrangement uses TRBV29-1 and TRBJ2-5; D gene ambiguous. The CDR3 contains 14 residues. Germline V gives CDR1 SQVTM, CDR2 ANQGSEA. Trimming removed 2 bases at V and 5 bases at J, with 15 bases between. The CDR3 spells CSVERESLPETQYF. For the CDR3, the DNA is TGCAGCGTTGAAAGGGAAAGCTTACCGGAGACCCAGTACTTC.

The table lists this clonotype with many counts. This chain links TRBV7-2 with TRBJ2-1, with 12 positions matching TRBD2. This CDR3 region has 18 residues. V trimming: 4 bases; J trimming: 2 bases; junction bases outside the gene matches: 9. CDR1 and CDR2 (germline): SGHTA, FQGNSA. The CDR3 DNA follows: TGTGCCAGCAGCTCCAGGACTAGCGGGATAGGGACCTACAATGAGCAGTTCTTC. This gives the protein CASSSRTSGIGTYNEQFF.

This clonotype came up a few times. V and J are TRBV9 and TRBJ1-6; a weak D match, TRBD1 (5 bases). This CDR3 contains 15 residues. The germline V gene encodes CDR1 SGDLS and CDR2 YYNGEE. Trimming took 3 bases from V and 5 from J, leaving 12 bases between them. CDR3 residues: CASSDVGGNNSPLHF. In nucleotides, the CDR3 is TGTGCCAGCAGCGATGTGGGGGGGAATAATTCACCCCTCCACTTT.

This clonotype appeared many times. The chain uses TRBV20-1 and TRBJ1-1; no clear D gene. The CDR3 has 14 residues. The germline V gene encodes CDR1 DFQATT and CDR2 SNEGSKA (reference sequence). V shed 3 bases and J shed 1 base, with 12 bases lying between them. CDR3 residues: CSARTSGWNTEAFF. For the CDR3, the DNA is TGCAGTGCTAGGACCTCCGGTTGGAACACTGAAGCTTTCTTT.

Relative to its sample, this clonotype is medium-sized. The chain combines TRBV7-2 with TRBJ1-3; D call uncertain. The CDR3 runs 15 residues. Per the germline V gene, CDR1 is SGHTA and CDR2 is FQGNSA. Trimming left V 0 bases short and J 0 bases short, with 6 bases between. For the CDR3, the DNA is TGTGCCAGCAGCTTAGCGCGAGTCTCTGGAAACACCATATATTTT. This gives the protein CASSLARVSGNTIYF.

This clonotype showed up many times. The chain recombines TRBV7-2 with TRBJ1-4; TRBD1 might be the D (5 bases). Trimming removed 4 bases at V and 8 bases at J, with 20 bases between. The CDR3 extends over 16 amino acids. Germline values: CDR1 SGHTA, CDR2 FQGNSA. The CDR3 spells CASSSLSGASAEKLFF. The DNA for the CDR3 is TGTGCCAGCAGCTCTCTATCCGGGGCTAGTGCGGAAAAACTGTTTTTT.

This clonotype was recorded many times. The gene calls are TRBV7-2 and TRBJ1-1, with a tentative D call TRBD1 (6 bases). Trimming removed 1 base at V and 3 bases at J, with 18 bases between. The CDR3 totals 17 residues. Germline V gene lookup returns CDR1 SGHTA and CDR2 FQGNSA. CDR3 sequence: CASSLVSPGEAYTEAFF. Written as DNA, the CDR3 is TGTGCCAGCAGCTTAGTTAGCCCAGGGGAAGCGTACACTGAAGCTTTCTTT. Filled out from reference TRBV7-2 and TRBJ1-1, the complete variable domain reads GAGVSQSPSNKVTEKGKDVELRCDPISGHTALYWYRQSLGQGLEFLIYFQGNSAPDKSGLPSDRFSAERTGGSVSTLTIQRTQQEDSAVYLCASSLVSPGEAYTEAFFGQGTRLTVV.

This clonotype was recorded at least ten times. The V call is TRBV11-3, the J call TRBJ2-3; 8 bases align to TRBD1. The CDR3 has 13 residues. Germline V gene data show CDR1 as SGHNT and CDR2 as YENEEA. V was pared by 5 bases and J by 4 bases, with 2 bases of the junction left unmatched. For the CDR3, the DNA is TGTGCCAGCAGCGGGACAGGCCCAGATACGCAGTATTTT. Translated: CASSGTGPDTQYF.

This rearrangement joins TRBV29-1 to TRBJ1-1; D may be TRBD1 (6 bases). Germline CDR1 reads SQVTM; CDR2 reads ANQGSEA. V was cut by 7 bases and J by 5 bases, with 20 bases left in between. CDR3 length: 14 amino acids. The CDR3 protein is CSATTGREGTEAFF. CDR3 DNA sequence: TGCAGCGCAACTACAGGGAGAGAAGGGACTGAAGCTTTCTTT.

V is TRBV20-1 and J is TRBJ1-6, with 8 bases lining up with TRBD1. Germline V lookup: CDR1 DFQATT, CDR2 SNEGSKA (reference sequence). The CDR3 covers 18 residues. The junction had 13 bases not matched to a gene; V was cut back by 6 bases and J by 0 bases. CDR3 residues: CSAMDRAILSSYNSPLHF. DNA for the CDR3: TGCAGTGCCATGGACAGGGCTATTTTGAGCTCCTATAATTCACCCCTCCACTTT.

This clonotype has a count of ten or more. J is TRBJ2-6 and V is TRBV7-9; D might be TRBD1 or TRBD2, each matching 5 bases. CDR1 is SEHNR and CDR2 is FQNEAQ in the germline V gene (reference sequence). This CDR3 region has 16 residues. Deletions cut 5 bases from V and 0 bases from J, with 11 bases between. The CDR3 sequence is CASSRGRPSGANVLTF. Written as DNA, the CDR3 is TGTGCCAGCAGCCGGGGACGGCCCTCTGGGGCCAACGTCCTGACTTTC.

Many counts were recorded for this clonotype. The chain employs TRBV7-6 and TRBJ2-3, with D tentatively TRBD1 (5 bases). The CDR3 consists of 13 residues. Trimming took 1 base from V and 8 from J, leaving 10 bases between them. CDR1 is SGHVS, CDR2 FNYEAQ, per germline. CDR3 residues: CASSLERGGTQYF. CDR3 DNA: TGTGCCAGCAGCTTAGAAAGGGGTGGTACGCAGTATTTT.

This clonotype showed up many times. Written as DNA, the CDR3 is TGTGCCAGCAGCCCGACAACCGGGACAGGGGGCTTTGGCTACACCTTC. Its translation is CASSPTTGTGGFGYTF. V and J are TRBV7-6 and TRBJ1-2; 12 bases agree with TRBD1. Trimming removed 5 bases from V and 7 bases from J; junction bases left unmatched: 11. Germline V lookup: CDR1 SGHVS, CDR2 FNYEAQ. The CDR3 totals 16 residues.

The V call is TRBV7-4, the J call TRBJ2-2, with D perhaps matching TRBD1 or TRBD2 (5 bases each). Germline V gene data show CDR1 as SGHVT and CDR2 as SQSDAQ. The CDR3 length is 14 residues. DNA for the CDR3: TGTGCTGACTTGGGGGATGCAAACACCGGGGAGCTGTTTTTT. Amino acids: CADLGDANTGELFF. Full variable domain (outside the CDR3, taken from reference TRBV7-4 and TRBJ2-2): GAGVSQSPRYKVAKRGRDVALRCDSISGHVTLYWYRQTLGQGSEVLTYSQSDAQRDKSGRPSGRFSAERPERSVSTLKIQRTEQGDSAVYLCADLGDANTGELFFGEGSRLTVL.

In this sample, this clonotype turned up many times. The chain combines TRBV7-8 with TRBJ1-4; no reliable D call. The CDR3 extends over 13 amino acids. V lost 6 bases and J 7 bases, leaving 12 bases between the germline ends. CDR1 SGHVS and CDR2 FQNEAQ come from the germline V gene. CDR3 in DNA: TGTGCCAGCAGACGAACGTTAGGTGAAAAACTGTTTTTT. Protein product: CASRRTLGEKLFF.

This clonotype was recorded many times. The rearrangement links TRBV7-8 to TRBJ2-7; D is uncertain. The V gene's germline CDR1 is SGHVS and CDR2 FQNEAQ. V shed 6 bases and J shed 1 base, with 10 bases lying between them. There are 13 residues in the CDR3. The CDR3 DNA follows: TGTGCCAGCAGTAAGGACGGATCCTACGAGCAGTACTTC. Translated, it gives CASSKDGSYEQYF.

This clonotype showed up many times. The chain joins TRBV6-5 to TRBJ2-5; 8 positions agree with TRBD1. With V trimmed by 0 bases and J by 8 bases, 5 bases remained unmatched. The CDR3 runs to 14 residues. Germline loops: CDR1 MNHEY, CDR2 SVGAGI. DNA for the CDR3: TGTGCCAGCAGTTACTCGACACAGGGGGAAACCCAGTACTTC. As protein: CASSYSTQGETQYF.

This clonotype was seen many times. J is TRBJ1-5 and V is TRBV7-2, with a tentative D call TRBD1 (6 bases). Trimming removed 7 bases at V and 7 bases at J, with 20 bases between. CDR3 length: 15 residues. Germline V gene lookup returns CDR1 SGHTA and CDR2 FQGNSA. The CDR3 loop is CASTPPGGGEQPQHF. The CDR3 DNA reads TGTGCCAGCACCCCCCCCGGAGGGGGTGAACAGCCCCAGCATTTT.

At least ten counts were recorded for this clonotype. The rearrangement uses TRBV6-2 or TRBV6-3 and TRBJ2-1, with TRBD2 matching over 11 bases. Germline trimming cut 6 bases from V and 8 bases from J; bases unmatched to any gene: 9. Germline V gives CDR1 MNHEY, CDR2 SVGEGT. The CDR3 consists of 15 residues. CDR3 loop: CASSPSGRSFYEQFF. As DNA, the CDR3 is TGTGCCAGCAGCCCTAGCGGGAGGAGTTTCTATGAGCAGTTCTTC.